This T cell receptor (beta chain) was observed in a study of blood T cell repertoires in COVID-19. Study at large: Researchers got acute and convalescent COVID-19 samples from the United States, Italy and Spain.

TCRdb's table, derived via immunoSEQ multiplex PCR, lists solely in-frame clones and lacks some. Of approximately 98,000 clones listed, 70% to 85% are singletons. Trimming left V 5 bases short and J 5 bases short, with 12 bases between. CDR3 length: 14 amino acids. Germline V gene lookup returns CDR1 SEHNR and CDR2 FQNEAQ (reference sequence). Input material: peripheral blood. This sequence was found in a woman in her 40s with acute or convalescent COVID-19. The chain combines TRBV7-9 with TRBJ2-2; D might be TRBD2 (5 bases). DNA of the CDR3: TGTGCCAGCAGCCCCCGAGGGATAACCGGGGAGCTGTTTTTT. Its protein is CASSPRGITGELFF.